This TCR beta chain was identified in a study of T cell changes during pregnancy in multiple sclerosis (dated by TCRdb to the late 2010s). Context from the whole study: The study examined how the T cell repertoire changed over the course of pregnancy in women with multiple sclerosis.

Regarding this clone: Its antigen remains unidentified. No base quality information exists; no much larger clone differs at one position.

V is cut back by 5 bases and J by 3 bases, with 4 bases in the junction unmatched. The germline V gene yields SGHTA for CDR1 and FQGTGA for CDR2. The CDR3 goes from the cysteine to the phenylalanine over 13 residues. Only the CDR3 region is kept as DNA, spanning 39 bases read in frame from base 1. The library was built by means of the immunoSEQ multiplex PCR assay. Held by TCRdb, this immuneACCESS table contains in-frame sequences only and omits some clones. Under half of the omission traces to an unresolved V gene where checked; the cause of the rest is unknown. This sample has 35,000 to 45,000 clones in its table, and nearly 90% of those were observed once. The leading ten clones occupy 0.75% to 1% of the sample.

The receptor's source is a female donor with multiple sclerosis, enrolled in a pregnancy study. Rearrangement joined TRBV7-3 to TRBJ2-7, with 7 bases matching TRBD2. The sequenced sample was CD4+ T cells from peripheral blood mononuclear cells, obtained after pregnancy. The DNA sequence follows: TGTGCCAGCAGCCCCGGGGAGGGCTACGAGCAGTACTTC. Its amino acids are CASSPGEGYEQYF.